These T cell receptor beta chains were read from a single sample in a study of post-analysis software for immune sequencing data. TCRdb processed the PCR reads anew with MiXCR; each CDR3 protein has one entry. The table has some 690,000 distinct CDR3 sequences, around 64% seen once. The sample comprised blood. These receptors were obtained from a girl aged 2 to 9 with multiple sclerosis. Each CDR3 is given with its conserved first and last residue. The D gene is left open where the match is weak. Size values are once, few and many counts, or a class for expanded clones, and some rows have none.

abundance: few; j_gene: TRBJ1-1; d_gene: -; v_gene: TRBV5-8; CDR3nt: TGTGCCAGCAGCCCGTTGAACACTGAAGCTTTCTTT; CDR3aa: CASSPLNTEAFF
abundance: -; j_gene: TRBJ2-7; d_gene: -; v_gene: TRBV7-8; CDR3nt: TGTGCCAGCAGCTATCTCCGGAACAGCTGCGAGCAGTACTTC; CDR3aa: CASSYLRNSCEQYF
abundance: once; j_gene: TRBJ2-1; d_gene: TRBD2; v_gene: TRBV11-1; CDR3nt: TGTGCCAGCAGCTTGGGGGGGACGAGAGAGCAGTTCTTC; CDR3aa: CASSLGGTREQFF
abundance: -; j_gene: TRBJ2-1; d_gene: TRBD2; v_gene: TRBV5-1; CDR3nt: TGCGCCAGCAACTTAGACGCGGCTAGCGGGATCATCTACAATGAGCAGTTCTTC; CDR3aa: CASNLDAASGIIYNEQFF
abundance: few; j_gene: TRBJ2-1; d_gene: -; v_gene: TRBV5-1; CDR3nt: TGCGCCAGCAGCTTACAGGGCTATTACAATGAGCAGTTCTTC; CDR3aa: CASSLQGYYNEQFF
abundance: -; j_gene: TRBJ2-1; d_gene: -; v_gene: TRBV27; CDR3nt: TGTGCTAGCAGTTTGACTAGAAGGGAGCAGTTCTTC; CDR3aa: CASSLTRREQFF
abundance: -; j_gene: TRBJ2-3; d_gene: TRBD2; v_gene: TRBV7-8; CDR3nt: TGTGCCAGCAGCTTAGGTCCTAGCGGGAGTGGAGATACGCAGTATTTT; CDR3aa: CASSLGPSGSGDTQYF
abundance: -; j_gene: TRBJ2-7; d_gene: -; v_gene: TRBV10-2; CDR3nt: TGCGCCAGCAGTGAGTCGGGTCCCTTCTACGAGCAGTACTTC; CDR3aa: CASSESGPFYEQYF
abundance: -; j_gene: TRBJ2-7; d_gene: TRBD1; v_gene: TRBV5-1; CDR3nt: TGCGCCAGCAGCTTGGACAGGGGCAGCGACGAGCAGTACTTC; CDR3aa: CASSLDRGSDEQYF
abundance: -; j_gene: TRBJ2-3; d_gene: -; v_gene: TRBV6-6; CDR3nt: TGTGCCAGCTCTCCTCGACTGCCTCCGGATACGCAGTATTTT; CDR3aa: CASSPRLPPDTQYF
abundance: once; j_gene: TRBJ2-1; d_gene: -; v_gene: TRBV13; CDR3nt: TGTGCCAGCAGCCCAACAGTCGTGCCTTATTTTTACAATGAGCAGTTCTTC; CDR3aa: CASSPTVVPYFYNEQFF
abundance: -; j_gene: TRBJ2-1; d_gene: -; v_gene: TRBV18; CDR3nt: TGTGCCAGCTCACGCGGGACCACCCACTACAATGAGCAGTTCTTC; CDR3aa: CASSRGTTHYNEQFF
abundance: -; j_gene: TRBJ2-1; d_gene: -; v_gene: TRBV20-1; CDR3nt: TGCAGTGCCCAGACGGCAGACTACAATGAGCAGTTCTTC; CDR3aa: CSAQTADYNEQFF
abundance: many; j_gene: TRBJ2-5; d_gene: -; v_gene: TRBV29-1; CDR3nt: TGCAGCGTTGATGGCGGTGCTCAAGAGACCCAGTACTTC; CDR3aa: CSVDGGAQETQYF
abundance: few; j_gene: TRBJ2-1; d_gene: -; v_gene: TRBV9; CDR3nt: TGTGCCAGCAGCGTCGACGGGGGCGGTACCCACAATGAGCAGTTCTTC; CDR3aa: CASSVDGGGTHNEQFF
abundance: -; j_gene: TRBJ2-1; d_gene: TRBD2; v_gene: TRBV9; CDR3nt: TGTGCCAGCAGCGTCGCGGGACTAGCGGGGATCAATGAGCAGTTCTTC; CDR3aa: CASSVAGLAGINEQFF
abundance: -; j_gene: TRBJ1-1; d_gene: -; v_gene: TRBV29-1; CDR3nt: TGCAGTGCACGGAAGGACACTGAAGCTTTCTTT; CDR3aa: CSARKDTEAFF
abundance: -; j_gene: TRBJ2-3; d_gene: -; v_gene: TRBV6-6; CDR3nt: TGTGCCAGCAGCCCACAGGGGGGGGTTAGCACAGATACGCAGTATTTT; CDR3aa: CASSPQGGVSTDTQYF
abundance: -; j_gene: TRBJ2-2; d_gene: TRBD2; v_gene: TRBV20-1; CDR3nt: TGCAGTGCTAGAGGACTAGCGGGGGGGCCGGGAACCGGGGAGCTGTTTTTT; CDR3aa: CSARGLAGGPGTGELFF
abundance: -; j_gene: TRBJ2-3; d_gene: -; v_gene: TRBV11-3; CDR3nt: TGTGCCAGCAGCTCCCTGAGGGGGGGCGCAGATACGCAGTATTTT; CDR3aa: CASSSLRGGADTQYF
abundance: -; j_gene: TRBJ2-2; d_gene: TRBD1; v_gene: TRBV6-2/TRBV6-3; CDR3nt: TGTGCCAGCAGTCGACCGGGACAGGGGGCCGGGGAGCTGTTTTTT; CDR3aa: CASSRPGQGAGELFF
abundance: -; j_gene: TRBJ2-5; d_gene: -; v_gene: TRBV5-1; CDR3nt: TGCGCCAGCAGCTTGCAGCCCGTACAAGAGACCCAGTACTTC; CDR3aa: CASSLQPVQETQYF
abundance: -; j_gene: TRBJ1-1; d_gene: -; v_gene: TRBV11-3; CDR3nt: TGTGCCAGCAGCTTGGAGCGGATGAACACTGAAGCTTTCTTT; CDR3aa: CASSLERMNTEAFF
abundance: few; j_gene: TRBJ2-7; d_gene: TRBD2; v_gene: TRBV6-1; CDR3nt: TGTGCCAGCAGTGAAAACAGCGGGAGTCTCGAGCAGTACTTC; CDR3aa: CASSENSGSLEQYF
abundance: -; j_gene: TRBJ1-1; d_gene: -; v_gene: TRBV29-1; CDR3nt: TGCAGCGTTAGGGGATGGGACACTGAAGCTTTCTTT; CDR3aa: CSVRGWDTEAFF
abundance: -; j_gene: TRBJ2-3; d_gene: TRBD2; v_gene: TRBV5-1; CDR3nt: TGCGCCAGCAGCTTCGAGCGGGAGGGCACAGATACGCAGTATTTT; CDR3aa: CASSFEREGTDTQYF
abundance: few; j_gene: TRBJ2-5; d_gene: TRBD1; v_gene: TRBV6-5; CDR3nt: TGTGCCAGCAGGTCGGACAGGGGCCTACAAGAGACCCAGTACTTC; CDR3aa: CASRSDRGLQETQYF
abundance: few; j_gene: TRBJ2-7; d_gene: TRBD1; v_gene: TRBV11-2; CDR3nt: TGTGCCAGCAGGTCCCCGGGACAGGGCTACGAGCAGTACTTC; CDR3aa: CASRSPGQGYEQYF
abundance: -; j_gene: TRBJ1-2; d_gene: TRBD1; v_gene: TRBV5-1; CDR3nt: TGCGCCAGCAGCTGGACCGGGGACAGATCTAACTATGGCTACACCTTC; CDR3aa: CASSWTGDRSNYGYTF
abundance: -; j_gene: TRBJ2-4; d_gene: -; v_gene: TRBV7-2; CDR3nt: TGTGCCAGCAGCTCCCCAGCGGAGGCAAACATTCAGTACTTC; CDR3aa: CASSSPAEANIQYF
abundance: few; j_gene: TRBJ2-7; d_gene: -; v_gene: TRBV7-3; CDR3nt: TGTGCCAGCAGCTTAGGGCCTCCGGGGCCGCATCGGCAGTACTTC; CDR3aa: CASSLGPPGPHRQYF
abundance: few; j_gene: TRBJ1-2; d_gene: -; v_gene: TRBV6-5; CDR3nt: TGTGCCAGCAGTTACGGGTCGCCAAACTATGGCTACACCTTC; CDR3aa: CASSYGSPNYGYTF
abundance: -; j_gene: TRBJ2-5; d_gene: TRBD2; v_gene: TRBV5-1; CDR3nt: TGCGCCAGCAGCACCCTAGCGGGAGAAGGAGAGACCCAGTACTTC; CDR3aa: CASSTLAGEGETQYF
abundance: -; j_gene: TRBJ2-7; d_gene: -; v_gene: TRBV20-1; CDR3nt: TGCAGTGCTGCTCTGACGGGGTACGAGCAGTACTTC; CDR3aa: CSAALTGYEQYF
abundance: -; j_gene: TRBJ2-7; d_gene: -; v_gene: TRBV10-3; CDR3nt: TGTGCCATCAGTGAGTCCGGGGTTACCGGCTCCTACGAGCAGTACTTC; CDR3aa: CAISESGVTGSYEQYF
abundance: few; j_gene: TRBJ2-3; d_gene: -; v_gene: TRBV5-5; CDR3nt: TGTGCCAGCACCTCGGTTGGAGGAGATACGCAGTATTTT; CDR3aa: CASTSVGGDTQYF
abundance: -; j_gene: TRBJ2-5; d_gene: TRBD1; v_gene: TRBV7-2; CDR3nt: TGTGCCAGCAGCTTAAGTAGGGGGCTTAAAGTCCAAGAGACCCAGTACTTC; CDR3aa: CASSLSRGLKVQETQYF
abundance: -; j_gene: TRBJ2-5; d_gene: -; v_gene: TRBV5-1; CDR3nt: TGCGCCAGCAGCTTGGTGGCCAATCCCCTCCAAGAGACCCAGTACTTC; CDR3aa: CASSLVANPLQETQYF
abundance: once; j_gene: TRBJ2-3; d_gene: TRBD2; v_gene: TRBV7-9; CDR3nt: TGTGCCAGCACTCTAGCGGTGGCCCCTTGGACGCAGTATTTT; CDR3aa: CASTLAVAPWTQYF
abundance: -; j_gene: TRBJ2-3; d_gene: TRBD1; v_gene: TRBV6-2/TRBV6-3; CDR3nt: TGTGCCAGTGGCGACAGGGGCTACGATACGCAGTATTTT; CDR3aa: CASGDRGYDTQYF
abundance: -; j_gene: TRBJ2-1; d_gene: -; v_gene: TRBV14; CDR3nt: TGTGCCAGCAGCCAGCCGGGATACCCCTACAATGAGCAGTTCTTC; CDR3aa: CASSQPGYPYNEQFF
abundance: -; j_gene: TRBJ2-7; d_gene: -; v_gene: TRBV7-2; CDR3nt: TGTGCCAGCAGCTTCCCTTTGGAGGTCGAGCAGTACTTC; CDR3aa: CASSFPLEVEQYF
abundance: -; j_gene: TRBJ1-2; d_gene: -; v_gene: TRBV25-1; CDR3nt: TGTGCCACCCGAAGCAGGACAGACTATGGCTACACCTTC; CDR3aa: CATRSRTDYGYTF
abundance: few; j_gene: TRBJ2-6; d_gene: -; v_gene: TRBV7-3; CDR3nt: TGTGCCAGCAGCTTGACGGCCAACTCTGGGGCCAACGTCCTGACTTTC; CDR3aa: CASSLTANSGANVLTF
abundance: -; j_gene: TRBJ1-1; d_gene: -; v_gene: TRBV9; CDR3nt: TGTGCCAGCAGCCTCTCAGTTTCGAACACTGAAGCTTTCTTT; CDR3aa: CASSLSVSNTEAFF
abundance: few; j_gene: TRBJ2-3; d_gene: -; v_gene: TRBV7-2; CDR3nt: TGTGCCAGCAGCTTAGTCCCTAGCCCCAGACGCACAGATACGCAGTATTTT; CDR3aa: CASSLVPSPRRTDTQYF
abundance: -; j_gene: TRBJ1-1; d_gene: -; v_gene: TRBV5-1; CDR3nt: TGCGCCAGCAGCTTGCTCCAGGGTGAAGCTTTCTTT; CDR3aa: CASSLLQGEAFF
abundance: -; j_gene: TRBJ1-1; d_gene: -; v_gene: TRBV14; CDR3nt: TGTGCCAGCAGCCAAGGAGGGGCTTTGAACACTGAAGCTTTCTTT; CDR3aa: CASSQGGALNTEAFF
abundance: few; j_gene: TRBJ1-5; d_gene: -; v_gene: TRBV29-1; CDR3nt: TGCAGCGTTCTCGGACACGGTGATCAGCCCCAGCATTTT; CDR3aa: CSVLGHGDQPQHF
abundance: few; j_gene: TRBJ2-7; d_gene: -; v_gene: TRBV29-1; CDR3nt: TGCAGCGTTTCGGGCCAGCTTGACAGCAAGTACTCCTACGAGCAGTACTTC; CDR3aa: CSVSGQLDSKYSYEQYF
abundance: -; j_gene: TRBJ2-3; d_gene: -; v_gene: TRBV6-6; CDR3nt: TGTGCCAGCAGTCCAGGCAGGGCGGGCACAGATACGCAGTATTTT; CDR3aa: CASSPGRAGTDTQYF